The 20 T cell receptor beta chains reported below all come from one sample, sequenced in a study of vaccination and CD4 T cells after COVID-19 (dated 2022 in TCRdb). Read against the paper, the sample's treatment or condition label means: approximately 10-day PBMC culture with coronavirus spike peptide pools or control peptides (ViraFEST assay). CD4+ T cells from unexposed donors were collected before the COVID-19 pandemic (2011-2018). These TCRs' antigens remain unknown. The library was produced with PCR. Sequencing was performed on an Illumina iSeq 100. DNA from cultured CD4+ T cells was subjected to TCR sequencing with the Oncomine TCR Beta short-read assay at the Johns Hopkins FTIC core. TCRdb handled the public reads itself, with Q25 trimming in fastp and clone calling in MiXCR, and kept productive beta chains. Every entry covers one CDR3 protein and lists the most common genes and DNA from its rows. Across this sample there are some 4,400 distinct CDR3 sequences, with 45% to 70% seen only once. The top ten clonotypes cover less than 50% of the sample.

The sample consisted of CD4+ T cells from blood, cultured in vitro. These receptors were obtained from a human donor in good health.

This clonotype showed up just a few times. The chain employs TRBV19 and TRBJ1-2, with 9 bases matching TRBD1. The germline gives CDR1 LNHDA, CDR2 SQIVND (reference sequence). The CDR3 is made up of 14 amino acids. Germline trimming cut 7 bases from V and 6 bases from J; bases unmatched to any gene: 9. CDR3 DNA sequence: TGTGCCAGTATTATCGCCGGGACAGGGAATGGCTACACCTTC. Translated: CASIIAGTGNGYTF.

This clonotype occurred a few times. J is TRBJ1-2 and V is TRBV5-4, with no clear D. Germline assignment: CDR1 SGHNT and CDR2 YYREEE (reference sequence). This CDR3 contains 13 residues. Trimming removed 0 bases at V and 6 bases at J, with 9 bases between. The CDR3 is CASSLATGNGYTF. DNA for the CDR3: TGTGCCAGCAGCTTGGCCACGGGGAATGGCTACACCTTC. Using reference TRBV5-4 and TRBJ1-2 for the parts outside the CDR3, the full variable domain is ETGVTQSPTHLIKTRGQQVTLRCSSQSGHNTVSWYQQALGQGPQFIFQYYREEENGRGNFPPRFSGLQFPNYSSELNVNALELDDSALYLCASSLATGNGYTFGSGTRLTVV.

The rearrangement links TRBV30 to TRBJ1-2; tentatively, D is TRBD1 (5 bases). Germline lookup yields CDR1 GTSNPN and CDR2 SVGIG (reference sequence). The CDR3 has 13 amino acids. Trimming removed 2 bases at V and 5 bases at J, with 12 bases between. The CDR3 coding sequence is TGTGCCTGGAGTAAGGGGTTGGGATATGGCTACACCTTC. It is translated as CAWSKGLGYGYTF.

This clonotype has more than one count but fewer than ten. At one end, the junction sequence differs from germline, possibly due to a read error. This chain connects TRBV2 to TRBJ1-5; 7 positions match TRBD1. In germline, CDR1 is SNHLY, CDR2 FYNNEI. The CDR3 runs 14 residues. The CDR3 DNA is TGTGCCAGCAGGGAAGGACAGGCTTATCAGCCCCAGCATTTT. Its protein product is CASREGQAYQPQHF.

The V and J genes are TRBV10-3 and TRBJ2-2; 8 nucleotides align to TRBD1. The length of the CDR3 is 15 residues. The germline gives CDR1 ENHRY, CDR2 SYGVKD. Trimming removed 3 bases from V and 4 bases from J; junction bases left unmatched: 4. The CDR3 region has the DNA TGTGCCATCAGTGACCAGGGGGCGCGCACCGGGGAGCTGTTTTTT. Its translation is CAISDQGARTGELFF.

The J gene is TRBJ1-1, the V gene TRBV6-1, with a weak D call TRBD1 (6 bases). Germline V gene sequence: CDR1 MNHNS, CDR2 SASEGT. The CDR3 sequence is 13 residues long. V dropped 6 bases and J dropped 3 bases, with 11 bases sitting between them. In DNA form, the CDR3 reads TGTGCCAGCAGGACGACAGGTTACACTGAAGCTTTCTTT. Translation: CASRTTGYTEAFF.

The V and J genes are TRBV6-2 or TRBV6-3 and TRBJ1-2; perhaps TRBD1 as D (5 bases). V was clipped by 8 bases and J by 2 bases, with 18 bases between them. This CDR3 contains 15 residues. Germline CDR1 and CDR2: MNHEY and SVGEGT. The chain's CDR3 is CASSKHPGTNYGYTF. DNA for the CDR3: TGTGCCAGCTCAAAGCACCCTGGGACGAACTATGGCTACACCTTC.

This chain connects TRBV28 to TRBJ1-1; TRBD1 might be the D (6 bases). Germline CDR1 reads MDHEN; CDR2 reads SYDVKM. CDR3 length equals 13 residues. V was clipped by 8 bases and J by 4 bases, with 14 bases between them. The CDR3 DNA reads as TGTGCCAGCCACAGGGCGAAGGGCACTGAAGCTTTCTTT. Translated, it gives CASHRAKGTEAFF.

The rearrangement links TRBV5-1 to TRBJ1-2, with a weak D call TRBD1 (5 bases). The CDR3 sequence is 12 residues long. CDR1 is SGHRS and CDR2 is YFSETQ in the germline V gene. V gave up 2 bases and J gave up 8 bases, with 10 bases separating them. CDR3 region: CASSFGALGYTF. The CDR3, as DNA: TGCGCCAGCAGCTTCGGGGCTTTGGGCTACACCTTC.

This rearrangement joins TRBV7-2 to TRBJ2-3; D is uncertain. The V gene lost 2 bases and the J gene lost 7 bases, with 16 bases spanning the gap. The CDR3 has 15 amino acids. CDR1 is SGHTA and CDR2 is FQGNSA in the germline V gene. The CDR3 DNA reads TGTGCCAGCAGCTTAACACTTACGGGTGCGAATACGCAGTATTTT. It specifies CASSLTLTGANTQYF.

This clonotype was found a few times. CDR3 in DNA: TGCAGTGCTCCCCATTCGCTCTATGGCTACACCTTC. Encoded protein: CSAPHSLYGYTF. The rearrangement joins TRBV20-1 to TRBJ1-2; no definite D call. The CDR3 spans 12 residues. The V end lost 5 bases, the J end lost 4 bases, and 11 bases lay between the germline ends. Germline V gives CDR1 DFQATT, CDR2 SNEGSKA (reference sequence).

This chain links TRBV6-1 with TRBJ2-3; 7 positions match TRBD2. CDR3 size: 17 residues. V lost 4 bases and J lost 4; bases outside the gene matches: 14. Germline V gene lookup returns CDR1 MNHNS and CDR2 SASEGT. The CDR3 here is CASSASDVGRASDTQYF. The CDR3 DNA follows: TGTGCCAGCAGTGCTTCTGATGTAGGGAGGGCCTCAGATACGCAGTATTTT.

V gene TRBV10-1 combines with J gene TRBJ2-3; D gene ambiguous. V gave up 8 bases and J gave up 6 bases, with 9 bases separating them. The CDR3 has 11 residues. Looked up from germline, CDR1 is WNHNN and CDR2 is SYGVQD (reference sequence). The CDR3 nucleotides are TGCGCCAGCTCAGGCCGGGATACGCAGTATTTT. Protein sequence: CASSGRDTQYF.

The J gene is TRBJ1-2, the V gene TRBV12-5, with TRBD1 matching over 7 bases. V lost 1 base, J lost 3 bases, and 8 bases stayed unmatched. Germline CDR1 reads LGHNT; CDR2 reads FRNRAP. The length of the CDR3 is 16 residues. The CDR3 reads CASGLERRDRDYGYTF. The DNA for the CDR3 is TGTGCTAGTGGTTTGGAACGCCGGGACAGAGACTATGGCTACACCTTC.

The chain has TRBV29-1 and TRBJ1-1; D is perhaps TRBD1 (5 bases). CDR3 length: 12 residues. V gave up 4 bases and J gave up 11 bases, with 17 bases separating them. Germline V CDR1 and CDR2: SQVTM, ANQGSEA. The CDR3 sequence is CSVGSGGIRAFF. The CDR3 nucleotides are TGCAGCGTTGGGTCTGGGGGAATAAGGGCTTTCTTT.

CDR3: CASSFYGRPNYGYTF. The CDR3 DNA follows: TGTGCCAGCAGCTTTTATGGCAGGCCTAACTATGGCTACACCTTC. The V and J genes are TRBV5-6 and TRBJ1-2; D is uncertain. Trimming took 2 bases from V and 0 from J, leaving 11 bases between them. In germline, CDR1 is SGHDT, CDR2 YYEEEE. The CDR3 extends over 15 amino acids.

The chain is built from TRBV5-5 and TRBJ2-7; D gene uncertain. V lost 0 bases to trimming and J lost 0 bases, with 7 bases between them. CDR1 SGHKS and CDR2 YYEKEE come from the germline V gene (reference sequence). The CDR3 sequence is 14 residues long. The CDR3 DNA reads TGTGCCAGCAGCTTGGGGGCGTTCTCCTACGAGCAGTACTTC. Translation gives CASSLGAFSYEQYF.

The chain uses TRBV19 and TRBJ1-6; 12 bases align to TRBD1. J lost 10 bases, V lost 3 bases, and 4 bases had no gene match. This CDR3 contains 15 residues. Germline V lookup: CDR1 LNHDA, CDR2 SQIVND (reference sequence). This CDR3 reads CASSMGTGGRSPLHF. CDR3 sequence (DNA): TGTGCCAGTAGTATGGGGACAGGGGGCAGGTCACCCCTCCACTTT. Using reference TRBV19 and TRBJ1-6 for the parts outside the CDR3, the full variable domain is DGGITQSPKYLFRKEGQNVTLSCEQNLNHDAMYWYRQDPGQGLRLIYYSQIVNDFQKGDIAEGYSVSREKKESFPLTVTSAQKNPTAFYLCASSMGTGGRSPLHFGNGTRLTVT.

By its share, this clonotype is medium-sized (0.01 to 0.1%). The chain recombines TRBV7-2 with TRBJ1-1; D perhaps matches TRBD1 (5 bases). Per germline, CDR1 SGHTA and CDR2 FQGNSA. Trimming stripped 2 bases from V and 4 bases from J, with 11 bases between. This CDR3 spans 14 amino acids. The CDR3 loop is CASSLWRQSTEAFF. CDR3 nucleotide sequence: TGTGCCAGCAGCTTATGGCGACAGAGCACTGAAGCTTTCTTT.

The CDR3 spells CASSNQDPLSYSNQPQHF. Here the CDR3 DNA reads TGTGCCAGTAGTAACCAGGACCCATTATCCTATAGCAATCAGCCCCAGCATTTT. The chain is built from TRBV19 and TRBJ1-5; D is unclear. CDR1 and CDR2 (germline): LNHDA, SQIVND (reference sequence). The CDR3 runs 18 residues. V shed 4 bases and J shed 0 bases, with 19 bases lying between them.